The 10 T cell receptor beta chains below come from one sample, sequenced in a study of blood T cell repertoires in COVID-19. The assay was immunoSEQ multiplex PCR, and TCRdb's table has in-frame clones only and misses some. This table has about 490,000 clones, approximately 85% appearing once. The sequencing sample was made of peripheral blood. The receptor set was obtained from a human donor in a cohort sampled during active COVID-19.

This clone was seen just once. V usage is TRBV2 and J usage is TRBJ1-5, with no clear D. CDR3 length equals 14 residues. V was cut by 7 bases and J by 0 bases, with 10 bases left in between. Germline V gene sequence: CDR1 SNHLY, CDR2 FYNNEI. CDR3 DNA: TGTGCCAGCACCCCGGAGTATAGCAATCAGCCCCAGCATTTT. Protein product: CASTPEYSNQPQHF.

The gene calls are TRBV14 and TRBJ2-1, with D possibly matching TRBD2 (6 bases). Germline lookup yields CDR1 SGHDN and CDR2 FVKESK. The CDR3 has 15 amino acids. Trimming left V 4 bases short and J 7 bases short, with 17 bases between. CDR3 residues: CASSPAWDFRNEQFF. The DNA for the CDR3 is TGTGCCAGCAGCCCGGCTTGGGACTTCCGGAATGAGCAGTTCTTC.

V usage is TRBV18 and J usage is TRBJ1-4; 9 nucleotides match TRBD1. The V gene end was trimmed by 0 bases and the J gene end by 8 bases; junction bases not matched to a gene: 4. The CDR3 has 15 amino acids. From germline, CDR1 is KGHSH and CDR2 LQKENI. The CDR3 is CASSPPGQGAEKLFF. The CDR3 DNA follows: TGTGCCAGCTCACCACCGGGACAGGGCGCCGAAAAACTGTTTTTT.

A remark on this clone: Germline and junction disagree at one end, which may indicate a read error. This sequence joins TRBV9 and TRBJ1-2; TRBD1 aligns across 8 bases. Germline V gene sequence: CDR1 SGDLS, CDR2 YYNGEE. This CDR3 is 16 amino acids long. The CDR3 loop reads CASSVGGFWTGSIQAF. In DNA form, the CDR3 reads TGTGCCAGCAGCGTGGGGGGGTTTTGGACAGGGTCGATTCAAGCCTTC.

The chain couples TRBV10-3 to TRBJ2-3, with 10 bases matching TRBD1. The CDR3 spans 15 residues. The V gene's germline CDR1 is ENHRY and CDR2 SYGVKD. Unmatched junction bases numbered 6, after V lost 5 bases and J lost 4 bases. CDR3 loop: CAISSTDRGADTQYF. The CDR3 nucleotides read TGTGCCATCAGTTCTACGGACAGGGGGGCAGATACGCAGTATTTT.

This rearrangement joins TRBV7-3 to TRBJ2-2, with TRBD2 identical over 15 bases. Germline V lookup: CDR1 SGHTA, CDR2 FQGTGA. The CDR3 is 19 residues long. J was trimmed by 6 bases and V by 2 bases; bases with no gene match: 10. CDR3 DNA: TGTGCCAGCAGCTTATTGGGACTCGGGACTAGCGGGAGGCCCGGGGAGCTGTTTTTT. This sequence encodes CASSLLGLGTSGRPGELFF. Combining the CDR3 with reference TRBV7-3 and TRBJ2-2 gives the whole variable domain GAGVSQTPSNKVTEKGKYVELRCDPISGHTALYWYRQSLGQGPEFLIYFQGTGAADDSGLPNDRFFAVRPEGSVSTLKIQRTERGDSAVYLCASSLLGLGTSGRPGELFFGEGSRLTVL.

This clone has only one observation. The chain employs TRBV3-1 (or the pseudogene TRBV3-2) and TRBJ1-4; D call uncertain. Per the germline V gene, CDR1 is LGHDT and CDR2 is YNNKEL (reference sequence). This CDR3 comprises 14 residues. V lost 4 bases to trimming and J lost 2 bases, with 8 bases between them. The CDR3 DNA follows: TGTGCCAGCAGCCTAAGAGGTACTAATGAAAAACTGTTTTTT. This gives the protein CASSLRGTNEKLFF.

The chain recombines TRBV24-1 with TRBJ2-1; 7 bases map to TRBD2. CDR3 length: 17 residues. J lost 4 bases, V lost 3 bases, and 11 bases had no gene match. The germline gives CDR1 KGHDR, CDR2 SFDVKD. The CDR3, as DNA: TGTGCCACCAGTGATCGGCTACTAGCGAGAGTTTACAATGAGCAGTTCTTC. Protein sequence: CATSDRLLARVYNEQFF.

The chain uses TRBV5-8 and TRBJ2-2, with D possibly matching TRBD2 (6 bases). This CDR3 comprises 14 residues. Germline CDR1 reads SGHTS; CDR2 reads YDEGEE. Between the trimmed V and J ends, which lost 3 bases and 7 bases, there was a span of 13 bases. The CDR3 loop is CASSSPGVSGELFF. The CDR3 nucleotides read TGTGCCAGCAGCTCCCCGGGGGTGAGCGGGGAGCTGTTTTTT.

This chain uses TRBV10-3 with TRBJ2-2; D possibly corresponds to TRBD1 (5 bases). V was clipped by 3 bases and J by 5 bases, with 13 bases between them. The length of the CDR3 is 15 residues. The germline CDR1 and CDR2 sequences are ENHRY and SYGVKD. CDR3 DNA: TGTGCCATCAGTGACGCACCTGACAGTACCGGGGAGCTGTTTTTT. It encodes CAISDAPDSTGELFF.